This T cell receptor beta chain was found in a study of early T cells in non-severe SARS-CoV-2 infection (dated by TCRdb to the early 2020s). The study in broad terms: TCR sequencing used bulk RNA from unsorted whole blood, so alpha and beta chains could not be paired.

The CDR3 numbers 17 residues from cysteine through phenylalanine. The DNA shown is the 51-base CDR3, in frame from base 1. V ends up 0 bases short and J 5 bases short, with an unmatched junction base count of 8. CDR1 and CDR2, looked up from the germline V gene, are SGHVS and FQNEAQ. Beyond this particular receptor, the publication reports: VDJdb matching was skewed toward anti-spike CD8 responses and likely underestimated virus-specific expansions by missing private and CD4 specificities.

This clonotype turned up a few times. Its antigen has not been determined. Base qualities are not provided; no much larger clone lies one nucleotide away. A case-control design nested within a healthcare worker cohort in London, UK, was used, with weekly nasopharyngeal swab PCR tests and blood sampling performed. Healthcare workers were recruited during the week of the UK lockdown, between 23 and 31 March 2020, and followed weekly for up to about 15 weeks. The library was obtained by 5' RACE. Sequencing was carried out with a NextSeq 500. To correct for sequencing error and PCR bias, the TCR library protocol tagged individual cDNA molecules with unique molecular identifiers. Both TCR alpha and beta chains were sequenced, and tight co-correlation was observed between alpha and beta sequence abundances in each sample. The study's processing was this. Decombinator V4 was used to annotate the V gene, J gene and CDR3 of the TCR sequences. TCRs were defined as expanded if a significant change between any two time points was detected under a Poisson model with p below 0.0001. Abundances of TCRs were expressed as counts per million after normalisation to the total number of TCRs sequenced in each sample. MAIT TCRs were defined by TRAV1-2 paired with TRAJ12, TRAJ20 or TRAJ33, and iNKT TCRs by TRAV10 paired with TRAJ18. VDJdb, accessed 1 November 2021, was searched for CMV, EBV and SARS-CoV-2 annotated TCRs, excluding TCRs annotated for multiple antigens. The public reads were reprocessed in TCRdb via fastp at Q25 and MiXCR, keeping in-frame beta chains. When rows share a CDR3 protein, they turn into one entry using the most common DNA and genes. The V and J calls and clone size are TCRdb's, not the authors'. The sample table lists 75,000 to 80,000 distinct CDR3 sequences, roughly 15% of them with a count of one. The ten largest clonotypes hold 12% of the sample.

Sequences were obtained from whole blood. The source is an adult who was a healthcare worker with PCR-confirmed SARS-CoV-2 infection or an uninfected control (not recorded which). The chain was built from TRBV7-8 and TRBJ2-1, and TRBD2 aligns with 9 junction nucleotides. The nucleotide sequence reads TGTGCCAGCAGCTTAGCGGAGGCTAGCGGGGAGAACAATGAGCAGTTCTTC. It translates as CASSLAEASGENNEQFF.